The 14 T cell receptor beta chains given below trace back to one sample, sequenced in a study of T cell responses to AZD1222 COVID-19 vaccine. Produced via immunoSEQ multiplex PCR; TCRdb's table is partial and in-frame only. The table records roughly 45,000 clones, 60% to 85% of them present only once. This sample comprised peripheral blood, obtained on day 0 of AZD1222 vaccination. These receptors all stem from an adult in good health.

The chain combines TRBV3-1 (or the pseudogene TRBV3-2) with TRBJ1-2; D is ambiguous. The germline gives CDR1 LGHDT, CDR2 YNNKEL (reference sequence). This CDR3 is built from 14 residues. V shed 0 bases and J shed 4 bases, with 9 bases lying between them. The CDR3 region is CASSQDRAPYGYTF. The CDR3 DNA follows: TGTGCCAGCAGCCAAGACCGGGCCCCCTATGGCTACACCTTC.

J is TRBJ1-2 and V is TRBV28; weak D call: TRBD1 (6 bases). V was cut by 5 bases and J by 3 bases, with 7 bases left in between. The CDR3 loop spans 12 amino acids. Germline V gene sequence: CDR1 MDHEN, CDR2 SYDVKM. Here the CDR3 reads CASSKGDYGYTF. Written as DNA, the CDR3 is TGTGCCAGCAGTAAGGGGGACTATGGCTACACCTTC.

The chain joins TRBV7-2 to TRBJ2-1; 9 positions match TRBD1. Germline assignment: CDR1 SGHTA and CDR2 FQGNSA. The V and J ends lost 2 bases and 5 bases, in that order; junction bases with no gene match: 4. The CDR3 has 15 amino acids. The CDR3 DNA reads as TGTGCCAGCAGCTTAAGGACAGGGGCCAACAATGAGCAGTTCTTC. Protein product: CASSLRTGANNEQFF.

This chain uses TRBV29-1 with TRBJ2-7; 9 bases are shared with TRBD1. V was clipped by 3 bases and J by 3 bases; unmatched bases: 0. The length of the CDR3 is 12 residues. CDR1 and CDR2 from the germline V gene are SQVTM and ANQGSEA. CDR3 residues: CSVEGQGYEQYF. In DNA form, the CDR3 reads TGCAGCGTTGAGGGACAGGGCTACGAGCAGTACTTC.

The CDR3 nucleotides read TGCGCCAGCAGCCCGGGACAGGGATTCTCTGGAAACACCATATATTTT. Amino acids: CASSPGQGFSGNTIYF. The genes are TRBV5-1 and TRBJ1-3; 9 bases fit TRBD1. The CDR3 consists of 16 residues. Germline lookup yields CDR1 SGHRS and CDR2 YFSETQ. After removal of 4 bases from V and 0 bases from J, the junction contained 5 bases not matched to a gene. The whole variable domain, remainder taken from reference TRBV5-1 and TRBJ1-3, is KAGVTQTPRYLIKTRGQQVTLSCSPISGHRSVSWYQQTPGQGLQFLFEYFSETQRNKGNFPGRFSGRQFSNSRSEMNVSTLELGDSALYLCASSPGQGFSGNTIYFGEGSWLTVV.

The rearrangement links TRBV7-2 to TRBJ1-6; D ambiguous. The CDR3 covers 12 residues. The V end was cut by 2 bases, the J end by 11 bases, with 7 bases between. Germline assignment: CDR1 SGHTA and CDR2 FQGNSA. CDR3 DNA sequence: TGTGCCAGCAGCTTATTCGCTGCACCCCTCCACTTT. Amino acid sequence: CASSLFAAPLHF.

This clone was seen only a few times. The genes are TRBV27 and TRBJ2-1, with a weak D call TRBD2 (7 bases). The germline gives CDR1 MNHEY, CDR2 SMNVEV (reference sequence). CDR3 length: 15 amino acids. V gave up 5 bases and J gave up 3 bases, with 14 bases separating them. The CDR3 sequence: CASSPRGGGYNEQFF. As DNA, the CDR3 is TGTGCCAGCAGTCCTAGGGGGGGAGGCTACAATGAGCAGTTCTTC.

The chain carries TRBV30 and TRBJ2-5; D gene ambiguous. Germline CDR1 is GTSNPN and CDR2 is SVGIG (reference sequence). Trimming left V 0 bases short and J 1 base short, with 9 bases between. The CDR3 is 14 residues long. Here the CDR3 DNA reads TGTGCCTGGAGTGTACTCGCGTCCCAAGAGACCCAGTACTTC. Its protein is CAWSVLASQETQYF.

This chain uses TRBV6-2 or TRBV6-3 with TRBJ2-7, with 10 positions matching TRBD1. CDR1 is MNHEY and CDR2 is SVGEGT in the germline V gene. The CDR3 has 15 amino acids. The J segment lost 3 bases and the V segment lost 2 bases, leaving 4 bases of the junction unmatched. CDR3 sequence (DNA): TGTGCCAGCAGTTACGGGACAGGGGCTCACTACGAGCAGTACGTC. Translation: CASSYGTGAHYEQYV.

In regard to this clone: At one end the junction does not follow the germline gene, possibly because of a read error. The chain recombines TRBV27 with TRBJ1-5; a weak D match, TRBD1 (5 bases). Germline V gene data show CDR1 as MNHEY and CDR2 as SMNVEV (reference sequence). This CDR3 is built from 15 residues. CDR3 nucleotides: TGTGCCAGCAGTATATCAGGGCTTTCTAATCAGCCCCAGCATTTT. Its translation is CASSISGLSNQPQHF.

The CDR3 region has the DNA TGTGCCAGCAGCTTAGGGTTAGGGCTATCTGGAAACACCATATATTTT. This encodes CASSLGLGLSGNTIYF. The V and J genes are TRBV11-2 and TRBJ1-3; D is unresolved. V was shortened by 1 base and J by 1 base, with 11 bases between the two germline ends. Germline V CDR1 and CDR2: SGHAT, FQNNGV. The CDR3 contains 16 residues.

The J gene is TRBJ1-4, the V gene TRBV18, with D uncertain. Germline values: CDR1 KGHSH, CDR2 LQKENI. Trimming took off 6 bases at V and 3 bases at J, with 11 bases between the two ends. CDR3 size: 14 residues. CDR3 sequence reads: CASSPSGANEKLFF. CDR3 in DNA: TGTGCCAGCTCCCCCAGCGGGGCTAATGAAAAACTGTTTTTT.

The V call is TRBV6-6, the J call TRBJ1-5; D may be TRBD1 (5 bases). CDR1 is MNHNY, CDR2 SVGAGI, per germline (reference sequence). This CDR3 comprises 16 residues. Between the trimmed V and J ends, which lost 6 bases and 0 bases, there was a span of 15 bases. The CDR3 nucleotides read TGTGCCAGCAGCTTGACAGATTCCAATAGCAATCAGCCCCAGCATTTT. It encodes CASSLTDSNSNQPQHF.

The V call is TRBV5-1, the J call TRBJ2-3; D might be TRBD1 or TRBD2, each matching 5 bases. Looked up from germline, CDR1 is SGHRS and CDR2 is YFSETQ. The CDR3 runs 16 residues. The V and J ends lost 3 bases and 6 bases respectively, with 20 bases between them. The CDR3 spells CASSSMTGGGADTQYF. The CDR3 nucleotides are TGCGCCAGCAGCTCGATGACTGGTGGGGGAGCGGATACGCAGTATTTT. Complete variable domain (other parts from reference TRBV5-1 and TRBJ2-3): KAGVTQTPRYLIKTRGQQVTLSCSPISGHRSVSWYQQTPGQGLQFLFEYFSETQRNKGNFPGRFSGRQFSNSRSEMNVSTLELGDSALYLCASSSMTGGGADTQYFGPGTRLTVL.